This T cell receptor (beta chain) was captured by sequencing in a study of T cells after yellow fever vaccination. Across the study: Fractions of low cell number were prepared using SMART-Seq v4 Ultra Low Input. General study findings and limits: Once the booster was given, most primary-vaccination clones reappeared, at roughly 96% for CD4 and around 90% for CD8. Researchers noted that a small share of clonotypes showed up in both CD4 and CD8 compartments.

Germline V CDR1 and CDR2: SGHTA, FQGTGA. Trimming cost V 2 bases and J 2 bases, with 5 bases left between them. The CDR3 loop spans 13 amino acids. In regard to this clonotype: Its specificity is not known.

TCRdb called the 5' RACE reads again in MiXCR, with one record for every CDR3 protein. The data contain a few hundred thousand distinct CDR3 sequences, approximately 8% of them seen just once; the ten biggest clones take up around 17%. The source of this sequence is a man between 18 and 35 years old who received the YFV17D yellow fever vaccine. The material was PBMCs, obtained around 45 days after the first yellow fever vaccination. The chain couples TRBV7-3 to TRBJ2-3, with D uncertain. CDR3 amino acids: CASSLAYTDTQYF. The CDR3 nucleotides are TGTGCCAGCAGCTTAGCCTACACAGATACGCAGTATTTT.